This T cell receptor beta chain was captured in a study of control samples from healthy donors and cancer patients. Generated by immunoSEQ multiplex PCR, the TCRdb table keeps only in-frame clones and is missing some. Here the sample spans 120,000 or so clones, roughly 87% being singletons. The junction had 5 bases not matched to a gene; V was cut back by 2 bases and J by 8 bases. There are 15 residues in the CDR3. Germline CDR1 MDHEN, CDR2 SYDVKM. The chain couples TRBV28 to TRBJ1-6, with 8 positions matching TRBD1. The sequence came from a young man in good health. The sequencing input was blood. The CDR3 region is CASSLLDRDHSPLHF. DNA for the CDR3: TGTGCCAGCAGTTTACTGGACAGGGATCATTCACCCCTCCACTTT. Full variable domain (rest looked up from reference TRBV28 and TRBJ1-6): DVKVTQSSRYLVKRTGEKVFLECVQDMDHENMFWYRQDPGLGLRLIYFSYDVKMKEKGDIPEGYSVSREKKERFSLILESASTNQTSMYLCASSLLDRDHSPLHFGNGTRLTVT.